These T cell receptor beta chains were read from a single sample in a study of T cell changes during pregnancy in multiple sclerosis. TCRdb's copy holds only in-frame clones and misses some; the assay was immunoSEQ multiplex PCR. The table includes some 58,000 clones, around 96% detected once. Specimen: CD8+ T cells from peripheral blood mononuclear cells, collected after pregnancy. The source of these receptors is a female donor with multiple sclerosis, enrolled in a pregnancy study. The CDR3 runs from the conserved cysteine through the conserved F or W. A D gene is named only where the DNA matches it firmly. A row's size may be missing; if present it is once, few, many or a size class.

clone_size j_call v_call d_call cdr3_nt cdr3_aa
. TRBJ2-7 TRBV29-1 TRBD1 TGCAGTTCCAAATTCCGGGACAGGGGTCACGAGCAGTACTTC CSSKFRDRGHEQYF
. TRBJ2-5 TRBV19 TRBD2 TGTGCCAGTAGTCCTGTAATTTTTAGCGGGGCTTTACAAGAGACCCAGTACTTC CASSPVIFSGALQETQYF
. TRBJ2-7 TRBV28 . TGTGCCAGCAGTTCGCAGTGGGGGGATGATCGCTACGAGCAGTACTTC CASSSQWGDDRYEQYF
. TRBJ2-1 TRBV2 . TGTGCCATACTAGACTACAATGAGCAGTTCTTC CAILDYNEQFF
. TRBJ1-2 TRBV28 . TGTGCCAGCAGTTTAGGCAGGGAAAACTATGGCTACACCTTC CASSLGRENYGYTF
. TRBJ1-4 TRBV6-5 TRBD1 TGTGCCAGCAGTTACGGGACAGGGGAAACAGAAAAACTGTTTTTT CASSYGTGETEKLFF
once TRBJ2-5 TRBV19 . TGTGCCAGTAGCCCGGGACTGCCCCAAGAGACCCAGTACTTC CASSPGLPQETQYF
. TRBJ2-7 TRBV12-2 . TGTGCAAGTAGCTCTTTTTCTAAATCCTACGAGCAGTACTTC CASSSFSKSYEQYF
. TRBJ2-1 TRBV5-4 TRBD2 TGTGCCAGCAGCCCTCAGGGGAGCGGGAGAATGGTCGATGAGCAGTTCTTC CASSPQGSGRMVDEQFF
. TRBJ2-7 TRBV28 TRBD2 TGTGCCAGCAGGCCACAGTGGGGGGGAGGGTTCCACGAGCAGTACTTC CASRPQWGGGFHEQYF
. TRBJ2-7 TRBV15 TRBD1 TGTGCCACCAGCTCAAGGACAGGGAGCTCCTACGAGCAGTACTTC CATSSRTGSSYEQYF
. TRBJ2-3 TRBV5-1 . TGCGCCAGCAGCTTCCCTAGGAGGGAGTGGACAGATACGCAGTATTTT CASSFPRREWTDTQYF
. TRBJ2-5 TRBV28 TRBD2 TGTGCCAGCAGTTTCTCCTTATTAACTAGCGGGATCCTTCAAGAGACCCAGTACTTC CASSFSLLTSGILQETQYF
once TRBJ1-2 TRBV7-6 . TGTGCCAGCAGCTTAGTTTCAGGGGAAGACTCTAGGGGCTACACCTTC CASSLVSGEDSRGYTF
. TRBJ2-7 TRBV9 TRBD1 TGTGCCAGCAGCTATGGACAGGCGAACGAGCAGTACTTC CASSYGQANEQYF
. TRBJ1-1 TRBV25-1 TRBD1 TGTGCCAGCAGCCTACAGGGGATTACTGAAGCTTTCTTT CASSLQGITEAFF
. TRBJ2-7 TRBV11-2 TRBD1 TGTGCCAGCAGCTTAGCAGGGGGCGATACCTACGAGCAGTACTTC CASSLAGGDTYEQYF
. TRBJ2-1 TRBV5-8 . TGTGCCAGCAGCCTTGGGTCAGGGACACCTTCCTACAATGAGCAGTTCTTC CASSLGSGTPSYNEQFF
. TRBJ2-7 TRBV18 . TGTGCCAGCTCCCCCCGGGACTCCGGGGTTATGGCCTACGAGCAGTACTTC CASSPRDSGVMAYEQYF
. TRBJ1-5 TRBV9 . TGTGCCAGCAGCCCCGGGGGGGGGAGCAATCAGCCCCAGCATTTT CASSPGGGSNQPQHF
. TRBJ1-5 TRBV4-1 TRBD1 TGCGCCAGCAGCCAAGAATCCAGGGGGACACAGCCCCAGCATTTT CASSQESRGTQPQHF
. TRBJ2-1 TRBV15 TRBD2 TGTGCCACCAGCAGGGAGGCTAGCGGGGTGTACAATGAGCAGTTCTTC CATSREASGVYNEQFF
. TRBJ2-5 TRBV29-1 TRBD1 TGCAGCGTTGAGTGGACAGGGGTTCCAGAGACCCAGTACTTC CSVEWTGVPETQYF
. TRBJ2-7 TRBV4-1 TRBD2 TGCGCCAGCAGCCAGAGCGGGGAGGGCCGCTCCTACGAGCAGTACTTC CASSQSGEGRSYEQYF
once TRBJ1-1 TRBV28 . TGTGCCAGCAGTTTAGGGGGAACAGGGTTGAACACTGAAGCTTTCTTT CASSLGGTGLNTEAFF
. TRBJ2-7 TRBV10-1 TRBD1 TGCGCCAGCAGATACCGGGACAGGGAAAGGGAGCAGTACTTC CASRYRDREREQYF
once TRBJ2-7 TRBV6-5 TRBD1 TGTGCCAGCAGCTCCACAGGGGGATCATACTACGAGCAGTACTTC CASSSTGGSYYEQYF
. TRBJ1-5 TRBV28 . TGTGCCAGCAGTTATGACAGGCGGGATCAGCCCCAGCATTTT CASSYDRRDQPQHF
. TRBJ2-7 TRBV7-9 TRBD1 TGTGCCAGCACCACGTCCACAGGGGACGAGCAGTACTTC CASTTSTGDEQYF
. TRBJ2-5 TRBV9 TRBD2 TGTGCCAGCAGCGTAGGTAATAGCGGGGGTCAAGAGACCCAGTACTTC CASSVGNSGGQETQYF
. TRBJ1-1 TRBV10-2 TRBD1 TGCGCCAGCAGTGAGCCAAACCGACAGGGGAGAACTGAAGCTTTCTTT CASSEPNRQGRTEAFF
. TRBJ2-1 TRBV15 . TGTGCCAGCCAGGAAGAGGGTCTGGGCAGTGAGCAGTTCTTC CASQEEGLGSEQFF
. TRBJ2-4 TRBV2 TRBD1 TGTGCCAGGGGACAGGGGGCGAGAGACATTCAGTACTTC CARGQGARDIQYF
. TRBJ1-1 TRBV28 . TGTGCCAGCAGTGCTATAGTGAACACTGAAGCTTTCTTT CASSAIVNTEAFF
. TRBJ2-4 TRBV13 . . CASSLVGGGTEEYF
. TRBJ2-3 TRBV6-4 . TGTGCCAGCAAGACTAGGGCTAGCACAGATACGCAGTATTTT CASKTRASTDTQYF
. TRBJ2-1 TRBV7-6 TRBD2 TGTGCCAGCAGCGCGCCGCGGACTAGCGGAATAAGCTCCTACAATGAGCAGTTCTTC CASSAPRTSGISSYNEQFF
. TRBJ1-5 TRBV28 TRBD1 TGTGCCAGCAGTTTACCCGGACGGAGGGGGCCGGATCAGCCCCAGCATTTT CASSLPGRRGPDQPQHF
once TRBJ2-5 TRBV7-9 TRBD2 TGTGCCAGCAGCTTTCCTAGCGGGAGGTTCGAGACCCAGTACTTC CASSFPSGRFETQYF
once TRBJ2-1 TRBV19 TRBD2 TGTGCCAGTAGTATAGATACGGGAGGGGCCTACAATGAGCAGTTCTTC CASSIDTGGAYNEQFF
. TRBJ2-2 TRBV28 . TGTGCCATCTTTAACACCGGGGAGCTGTTTTTT CAIFNTGELFF
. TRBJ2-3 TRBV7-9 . TGTGCCAGCAGCTTTGCCCGGACTAGCACAGATACGCAGTATTTT CASSFARTSTDTQYF
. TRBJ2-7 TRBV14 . TGTGCCAGCAGCCAAGGAGGGTCCGGGGGCGAGCAGTACTTC CASSQGGSGGEQYF
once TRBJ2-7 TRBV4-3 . TGCGCCAGCAGCCAAGGATCCGGCGCGGACGAGCAGTACTTC CASSQGSGADEQYF
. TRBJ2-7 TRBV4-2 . TGTGCCAGCAGCCAAGTCGGGTCACAGGGTAACGAGCAGTACTTC CASSQVGSQGNEQYF